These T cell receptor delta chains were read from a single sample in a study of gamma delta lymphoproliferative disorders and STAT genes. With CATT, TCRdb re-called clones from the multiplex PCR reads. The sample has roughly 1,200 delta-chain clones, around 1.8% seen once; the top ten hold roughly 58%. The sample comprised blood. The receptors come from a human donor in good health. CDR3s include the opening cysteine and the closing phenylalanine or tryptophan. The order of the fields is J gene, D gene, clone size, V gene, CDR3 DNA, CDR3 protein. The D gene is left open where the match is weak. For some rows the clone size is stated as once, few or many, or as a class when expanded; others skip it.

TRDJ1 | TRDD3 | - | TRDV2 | TGTGCCTGTGACACCGATTGGGCTGGGGGATACCGCACCGATAAACTCATCTTT | CACDTDWAGGYRTDKLIF
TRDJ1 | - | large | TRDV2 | TGTGCCTGTGACCCTTTAAATCTTCCTACGGGGGATACTCCTGCCGATAAACTCATCTTT | CACDPLNLPTGDTPADKLIF
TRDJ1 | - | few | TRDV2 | TGTGCCTGTGACGGTATGACGCTGCTGGGTAACACCGATAAACTCATCTTT | CACDGMTLLGNTDKLIF
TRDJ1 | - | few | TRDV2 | TGTGCCTGTGACACCGTTCGGGGATTAGGGGACACCGATAAACTCATCTTT | CACDTVRGLGDTDKLIF
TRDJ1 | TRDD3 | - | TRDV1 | TGTGCTCTTGGGGACAACTTCCTACCCTCTTACTGGGGGATAGCCGATAAACTCATCTTT | CALGDNFLPSYWGIADKLIF
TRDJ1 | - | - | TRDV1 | TGTGCTCTTGGGGAACCCCCCCGCCTGGGGTGGTCGAATAAACTCATCTTT | CALGEPPRLGWSNKLIF
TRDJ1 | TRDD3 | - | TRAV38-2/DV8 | TGTGCTTATAGGCCCTACCCCGCCAGGCAAATACTGGGGGATAAGATCCCCGATAAACTCATCTTT | CAYRPYPARQILGDKIPDKLIF
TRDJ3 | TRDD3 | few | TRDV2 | TGTGCCTGTGACTCTACTGGGGAGATCTCCTGGGACACCCGACAGATGTTTTTC | CACDSTGEISWDTRQMFF
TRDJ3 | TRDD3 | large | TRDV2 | TGTGCCTGTGACACCGCCTCTCGACCTGGGGGTGTCCTGGGGGATCCCAGCTCCTGGGACACCCGACAGATGTTTTTC | CACDTASRPGGVLGDPSSWDTRQMFF
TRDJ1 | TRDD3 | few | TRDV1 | TGTGCTCTTGGGGTCCAATCTTCCTCTACGCGGGTCTGGGGGATACGGGGACTAAATAAACTCATCTTT | CALGVQSSSTRVWGIRGLNKLIF
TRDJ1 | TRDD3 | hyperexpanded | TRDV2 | TGTGCCTGTGACACCGTGGGACTGGGGGATACACTCATCTTT | CACDTVGLGDTLIF
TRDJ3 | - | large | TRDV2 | TGTGCCTGTCCATCGGTTGGGGTAAGCTCCTGGGACACCCGACAGATGTTTTTC | CACPSVGVSSWDTRQMFF
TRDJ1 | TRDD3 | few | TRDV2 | TGTGCCTGTGACCTACTGGGGGATGGCGATAAACTCATCTTT | CACDLLGDGDKLIF
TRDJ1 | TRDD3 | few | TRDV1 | TGTGCTCTTGGGGAATTTCCCTCATTGGGGGATACGCAAACCGATAAACTCATCTTT | CALGEFPSLGDTQTDKLIF
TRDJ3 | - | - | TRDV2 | TGTGCCTGTGACACCTCCGGGGGACACCCTCTCTCCTGGGACACCCGACAGATGTTTTTC | CACDTSGGHPLSWDTRQMFF
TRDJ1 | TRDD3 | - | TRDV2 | TGTGCCTGTGACACCTTGGGGGATACTGGGCTCATCTTT | CACDTLGDTGLIF
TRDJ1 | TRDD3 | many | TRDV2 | TGTGCCTGTGACACCGTAGAGGGATGGGGGATACAGGCGGGCGATAAACTCATCTTT | CACDTVEGWGIQAGDKLIF
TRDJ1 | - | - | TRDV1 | TGTGCTCTTGGGGTCGAATTTTCCTACCATCTCTGGGGAAATAAACTCATCTTT | CALGVEFSYHLWGNKLIF
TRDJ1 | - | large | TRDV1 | TGTGCTCTTGGGGTCCCGCCGGCCTCTTCTACCATGTTCACCGATAAACTCATCTTT | CALGVPPASSTMFTDKLIF
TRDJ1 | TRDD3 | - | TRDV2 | TGTGCCTGTGACACCGTTTTGCCTACTGGGGGGTACACCGATAAACTCATCTTT | CACDTVLPTGGYTDKLIF
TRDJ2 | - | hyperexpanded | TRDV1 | TGTGCTCTTGGGGAAATAGCCTTCCTTCATGTACTGGGGAGGGCACAACTCTTCTTT | CALGEIAFLHVLGRAQLFF
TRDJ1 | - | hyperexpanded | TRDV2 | TGTGCCTGTGACACCGTCGGGGGACCCGGGGGCACCGATAAACTCATCTTT | CACDTVGGPGGTDKLIF
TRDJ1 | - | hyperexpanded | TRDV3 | TGTGCCTTTCCCGTAACCTATTCTTGGTTTGGGAACACCGATAAACTCATCTTT | CAFPVTYSWFGNTDKLIF
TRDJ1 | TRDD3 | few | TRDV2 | TGTGCCTGTGACCCCCCCCGCCTCCTCGGGGATACTTCCGATAAACTCATCTTT | CACDPPRLLGDTSDKLIF
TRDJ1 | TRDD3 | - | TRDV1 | TGTGCTCTTGGGGTTCAATCTTCCTCTACGCGGGTCTGGGGGATACGAGGGCTGAATAAACTCATCTTT | CALGVQSSSTRVWGIRGLNKLIF
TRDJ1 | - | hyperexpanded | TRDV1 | TGTGCTCTTGGGGAACTGGGTCCAAAATGCTTTACTTCCGATAAACTCATCTTT | CALGELGPKCFTSDKLIF
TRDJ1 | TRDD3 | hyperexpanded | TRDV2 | TGTGCCTGTGACCCCCCCCGCCTCCTGGGGGATACTAGCGATAAACTCATCTTT | CACDPPRLLGDTSDKLIF
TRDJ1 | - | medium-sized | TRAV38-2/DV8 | TGTGCTTGCCAACTTCCTACCTCTGGGGGGTACACCGATAAACTCATCTTT | CACQLPTSGGYTDKLIF
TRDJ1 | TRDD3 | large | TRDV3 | TGTGCCTCAAATCTTCCTGGGCTACTGGGGGATCGGACCGATAAACTCATCTTT | CASNLPGLLGDRTDKLIF
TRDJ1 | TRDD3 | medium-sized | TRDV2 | TGTGCCTGTGACACCGTCGGTCTGGGGGATACGCCGTCAACCGATAAACTCATCTTT | CACDTVGLGDTPSTDKLIF
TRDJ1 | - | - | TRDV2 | TGTGCCTGTGATCTTATAGTAACAGGCGGTTTGCGGGACACCGATAAACTCATCTTC | CACDLIVTGGLRDTDKLIF
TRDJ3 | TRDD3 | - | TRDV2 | TGTGCCTGTGACACCGTTCGGACTGGGGGATACGCCTGGGACACCCGACAGATGTTTTTC | CACDTVRTGGYAWDTRQMFF
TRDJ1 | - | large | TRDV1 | TGTGCTCTTGGGGTCCTAAGGTTCCTGACTTATAGGTACACCGATAAACTCATCTTT | CALGVLRFLTYRYTDKLIF
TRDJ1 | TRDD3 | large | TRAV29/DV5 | TGTGCAGCCACTACGCTCGGGGATACTTACACCGATAAACTCATCTTT | CAATTLGDTYTDKLIF
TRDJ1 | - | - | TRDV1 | TGTGCTCTTGGGGAACTGGGGGTCACCGATAAACTCATCTTT | CALGELGVTDKLIF
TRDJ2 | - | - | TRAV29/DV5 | - | CSVLLCSKRADTPLIF
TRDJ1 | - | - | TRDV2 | TGTGCCTGTGACACCCTGCCGGGTGGGCAGAAAGTGGCCGATAAACTCATCTTT | CACDTLPGGQKVADKLIF
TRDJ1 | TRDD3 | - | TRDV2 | TGTGCCTGTGACTTTTTGGGATACGCTACCCGTTGGGGCGCCGATAAACTCATCTTT | CACDFLGYATRWGADKLIF
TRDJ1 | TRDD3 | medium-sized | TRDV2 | TGTGCCTGTGACACCGTAGGGCTGGGGGAAAACGGGGCCGATAAACTCATCTTT | CACDTVGLGENGADKLIF
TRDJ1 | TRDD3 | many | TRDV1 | TGTGCTCTTGGGGAACGGAGGGGGGATACGTTTGGTGCCGATAAACTCATCTTT | CALGERRGDTFGADKLIF
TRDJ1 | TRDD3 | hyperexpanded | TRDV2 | TGTGCCTGTGACACCTTGGGGGATCGGTGGGCCGATAAACTCATCTTT | CACDTLGDRWADKLIF
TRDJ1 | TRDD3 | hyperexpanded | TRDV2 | TGTGCCTGTGACACGGTAGGTGGGGGAAACACCGATAAACTCATCTTT | CACDTVGGGNTDKLIF
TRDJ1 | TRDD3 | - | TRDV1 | TGTGCTCTTGGGGTCCAATCTTCCTCTACGCGGGTCTGGGGGATACGCTCTTATAAACTCATCTTT | CALGVQSSSTRVWGIRSYKLIF
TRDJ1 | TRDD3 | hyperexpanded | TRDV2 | TGTGCCTGTGTACCGCTCCCTCCTCTGGGGGACCAAGTCACCACCGATAAACTCATCTTT | CACVPLPPLGDQVTTDKLIF
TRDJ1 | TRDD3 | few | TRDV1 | TGTGCTCTTGGGGAAACTCCGCTACTGGGGGATACAGACACGCCGTACACCGATAAACTCATCTTT | CALGETPLLGDTDTPYTDKLIF
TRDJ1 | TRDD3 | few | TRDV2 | TGTGCCTGTGACCCCGTTTCGGGGGGATCTCAGCTCGCCGATAAACTCATCTTT | CACDPVSGGSQLADKLIF
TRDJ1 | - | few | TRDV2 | TGTGCCTGTGACACCGTCGGTGGGGGGGCCAGCGATAAACTCATCTTT | CACDTVGGGASDKLIF
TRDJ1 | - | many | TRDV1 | TGTGCTCTTGGGGAACTGGTAGGGGGGCCCTTCAACACCGATAAACTCATCTTT | CALGELVGGPFNTDKLIF